Presented here are 30 T cell receptor beta chains from one specimen sequenced in a study of glioma-infiltrating T cells. The iRepertoire nested amplicon-rescue multiplex PCR amplified TCR alpha and beta CDR3s from RNA. TCRdb used MiXCR to reprocess the multiplex PCR reads, holding one entry per CDR3 protein. The repertoire holds around 170,000 distinct CDR3 sequences, roughly 45% seen once, with about 5.2% in the top ten. Sequencing input: glioma tissue, nonneoplastic brain tissue, or PBMCs (not recorded which). The receptors were sampled from a human donor with low-grade glioma or glioblastoma, undergoing nonglioma brain surgery, or in good health (not recorded which).

The table lists this clonotype with a few counts. An end of the junction does not agree with germline; a read error may underlie this. V is TRBV28 and J is TRBJ2-1; possible D gene TRBD1, 6 bases. The CDR3 is 13 residues long. The germline gives CDR1 MDHEN, CDR2 SYDVKM. CDR3 nucleotide sequence: TGTGCCAGCAGTTTACTCCAGGGGAATGAGAAGTTCTTC. Translating gives CASSLLQGNEKFF.

The chain couples TRBV7-9 to TRBJ2-1, with D possibly matching TRBD2 (5 bases). Trimming took 3 bases from V and 2 from J, leaving 17 bases between them. The CDR3 loop spans 17 amino acids. In germline, CDR1 is SEHNR, CDR2 FQNEAQ (reference sequence). Written as DNA, the CDR3 is TGTGCCAGCAGCTTTTATGAGACTACTACGACCTACAATGAGCAGTTCTTC. Translating gives CASSFYETTTTYNEQFF.

The chain links TRBV2 to TRBJ2-5, with D perhaps matching TRBD1 (5 bases). Trimming removed 9 bases at V and 3 bases at J, with 23 bases between. This CDR3 region has 16 residues. CDR1 is SNHLY and CDR2 is FYNNEI in the germline V gene. The CDR3 spells CARSQLSQQGEETQYF. The DNA of the CDR3 is TGTGCCAGAAGTCAACTCTCTCAACAAGGGGAAGAGACCCAGTACTTC.

This clonotype was recorded once. The junction departs from the called germline gene at one end, perhaps through a read error. The DNA of the CDR3 is TGTGCCATCAGTTTTATGGGAGGATCATATAATGAGCAGTTCTTC. Its translation is CAISFMGGSYNEQFF. The V and J genes are TRBV28 and TRBJ2-1; tentatively, D is TRBD2 (6 bases). The CDR3 runs 15 residues. Per the germline V gene, CDR1 is MDHEN and CDR2 is SYDVKM.

This clonotype has more than one count but fewer than ten. The genes are TRBV5-1 and TRBJ2-1; D gene uncertain. This CDR3 comprises 14 residues. Between the trimmed V and J ends, which lost 1 base and 3 bases, there was a span of 8 bases. Germline CDR1 SGHRS, CDR2 YFSETQ. CDR3 region: CASSLLGDYNEQFF. CDR3 in DNA: TGCGCCAGCAGCTTGTTAGGAGACTACAATGAGCAGTTCTTC.

Of note for this clonotype: One end of the junction is discordant with germline, which a read error may explain. The chain joins TRBV7-4 to TRBJ1-1, with unresolved D. Per germline, CDR1 SGHVT and CDR2 SQSDAQ. This CDR3 region has 14 residues. The CDR3 sequence is CASSVSGLGTEAFF. Written as DNA, the CDR3 is TGTGCCAGCAGCGTATCTGGGTTAGGCACTGAGGCTTTCTTT.

The chain combines TRBV27 with TRBJ1-1; tentatively, D is TRBD1 (5 bases). The CDR3 loop spans 14 amino acids. Germline CDR1 and CDR2: MNHEY and SMNVEV (reference sequence). With 6 bases removed from V and 9 bases from J, the gap between germline ends came to 20 bases. The CDR3 bases are TGTGCCAGCAGCAAGCCCCGGACACCCCCTCAAGCTTTCTTT. Amino acid sequence: CASSKPRTPPQAFF.

Remarks on this clonotype: With a much larger clone just one base away, this may be a read error. The chain couples TRBV20-1 to TRBJ2-5; unclear D gene. The CDR3 covers 14 residues. The V gene's germline CDR1 is DFQATT and CDR2 SNEGSKA (reference sequence). Trimming shortened V by 0 bases and J by 2 bases, and 10 bases separated the two germline ends. The DNA of the CDR3 is TGCAGTGCTAGAGATTTTCTGAAGCAAGAGACCCAGTACTTC. Translated, it gives CSARDFLKQETQYF.

This clonotype was seen ten or more times. The chain combines TRBV10-3 with TRBJ1-2, with 8 positions matching TRBD1. The germline CDR1 and CDR2 sequences are ENHRY and SYGVKD. Losses at the gene ends were 0 bases for V and 8 bases for J; bases not matched to a gene: 2. This CDR3 is 13 amino acids long. The CDR3 bases are TGTGCCATCAGTGAGTCTGGACAGGGCGGCTACACCTTC. Amino acid sequence: CAISESGQGGYTF.

This clonotype was seen ten or more times. The chain combines TRBV20-1 with TRBJ2-7, with D perhaps TRBD2 (5 bases). The V gene's germline CDR1 is DFQATT and CDR2 SNEGSKA (reference sequence). The V and J ends lost 5 bases and 0 bases respectively, with 17 bases between them. The CDR3 is 15 residues long. The CDR3 region is CSASPAGQSSYEQYF. The CDR3 DNA follows: TGCAGTGCTTCCCCGGCGGGTCAGAGCTCCTACGAGCAGTACTTC.

The gene calls are TRBV10-3 and TRBJ1-1; D ambiguous. The CDR3 has 12 amino acids. V lost 0 bases to trimming and J lost 10 bases, with 9 bases between them. Germline-derived CDR1 and CDR2 are ENHRY and SYGVKD. For the CDR3, the DNA is TGTGCCATCAGTGAGTCGGGCCGGGTAGCTTTCTTT. As protein: CAISESGRVAFF.

To note about this clonotype: This likely comes from a read error, as the CDR3 has no conserved phenylalanine or tryptophan at its end. This chain connects TRBV4-1 to TRBJ2-5; D remains ambiguous. The CDR3 totals 13 residues. The germline V gene has CDR1 MGHRA and CDR2 YSYEKL. V was clipped by 2 bases and J by 5 bases, with 9 bases between them. The CDR3 nucleotides are TGCGCCAGCAGCCAAATTATGCGGGAGACCCAGTACTCC. Translation gives CASSQIMRETQYS.

V is TRBV27 and J is TRBJ2-6; no reliable D call. This CDR3 contains 14 residues. Trimming stripped 3 bases from V and 0 bases from J, with 3 bases between. Germline V lookup: CDR1 MNHEY, CDR2 SMNVEV (reference sequence). CDR3 DNA sequence: TGTGCCAGCAGTTTGGTCTCTGGGGCCAACGTCCTGACTTTC. It translates to CASSLVSGANVLTF.

On this clonotype: A much larger clone lies one base from this, so it may be a read error. The genes are TRBV25-1 and TRBJ1-2; 7 nucleotides match TRBD1. Looked up from germline, CDR1 is MGHDK and CDR2 is SYGVNS. Losses at the gene ends were 3 bases for V and 8 bases for J; bases not matched to a gene: 15. This CDR3 is built from 16 residues. CDR3 amino acids: CASSEITGQQWYGYTF. For the CDR3, the DNA is TGTGCCAGCAGTGAGATAACGGGACAGCAATGGTACGGCTACACCTTC.

Ten or more counts support this clonotype. This chain uses TRBV28 with TRBJ2-2; D may be TRBD1 (5 bases). V lost 5 bases and J lost 9, with 10 bases in between. Per germline, CDR1 MDHEN and CDR2 SYDVKM. The CDR3 is 12 amino acids. CDR3 DNA: TGTGCCAGCAGTCAACAGGCTCGGGAGCTGTTTTTT. Residues: CASSQQARELFF.

In this sample, this clonotype turned up a few times. The chain recombines TRBV29-1 with TRBJ2-5; 8 bases fit TRBD1. This CDR3 spans 13 amino acids. Germline lookup yields CDR1 SQVTM and CDR2 ANQGSEA. Trimming at V came to 4 bases and at J to 5 bases, leaving 6 bases not matched to a gene. CDR3 loop: CSVAMYRGETQYF. The CDR3 DNA follows: TGCAGCGTTGCAATGTACAGGGGGGAGACCCAGTACTTC. Using reference TRBV29-1 and TRBJ2-5 for the parts outside the CDR3, the full variable domain is SAVISQKPSRDICQRGTSLTIQCQVDSQVTMMFWYRQQPGQSLTLIATANQGSEATYESGFVIDKFPISRPNLTFSTLTVSNMSPEDSSIYLCSVAMYRGETQYFGPGTRLLVL.

This clonotype was counted only a few times. The chain combines TRBV9 with TRBJ1-2; D is unresolved. CDR1 is SGDLS, CDR2 YYNGEE, per germline. The CDR3 runs to 14 residues. Deletions cut 0 bases from V and 4 bases from J, with 10 bases between. CDR3 amino acids: CASSVGDTSYGYTF. In nucleotides, the CDR3 is TGTGCCAGCAGCGTAGGAGACACAAGCTATGGCTACACCTTC.

On this clonotype itself: A single base separates this from a much larger clone, so it may be a read error. This rearrangement joins TRBV2 to TRBJ1-5; perhaps TRBD1 as D (5 bases). Germline V CDR1 and CDR2: SNHLY, FYNNEI. The CDR3 runs 15 residues. CDR3 sequence: CASSLGTYSNQPKHF. The CDR3, as DNA: TGTGCCAGCAGTCTCGGGACTTATAGCAATCAGCCCAAGCATTTT.

This clonotype was recorded many times. This chain uses TRBV15 with TRBJ2-5, with TRBD2 matching over 10 bases. The V gene's germline CDR1 is LNHNV and CDR2 YYDKDF (reference sequence). The junction had 6 bases not matched to a gene; V was cut back by 9 bases and J by 5 bases. The CDR3 runs 13 residues. The CDR3 DNA reads TGTGCCACGAGAGCGGGAGGGGGGGAGACCCAGTACTTC. Translation gives CATRAGGGETQYF.

This clonotype has ten or more counts. The chain's CDR3 is CASSYARGGPLTDEQFF. The CDR3 DNA follows: TGTGCCAGCAGTTACGCTAGGGGAGGGCCCCTAACAGATGAGCAGTTCTTC. V and J are TRBV6-2 or TRBV6-3 and TRBJ2-1; 7 bases line up with TRBD2. V was pared by 2 bases and J by 8 bases, with 15 bases of the junction left unmatched. Germline V lookup: CDR1 MNHEY, CDR2 SVGEGT. This CDR3 is 17 amino acids long.

Many counts were recorded for this clonotype. This rearrangement joins TRBV20-1 to TRBJ2-1, with 9 bases that match TRBD1. Germline CDR1 DFQATT, CDR2 SNEGSKA (reference sequence). There are 14 residues in the CDR3. V trimming: 6 bases; J trimming: 7 bases; junction bases outside the gene matches: 10. Here the CDR3 reads CSAPPGTGTNEQFF. DNA for the CDR3: TGCAGTGCGCCGCCCGGGACAGGGACTAATGAGCAGTTCTTC.

There are a few counts of this clonotype. J is TRBJ2-7 and V is TRBV29-1; 11 bases are shared with TRBD2. Germline values: CDR1 SQVTM, CDR2 ANQGSEA. With V trimmed by 7 bases and J by 0 bases, 5 bases remained unmatched. This CDR3 has 14 residues. The CDR3 spells CSAETSGGSYEQYF. In DNA form, the CDR3 reads TGCAGCGCGGAAACTAGCGGGGGCTCCTACGAGCAGTACTTC.

Note on this clonotype: This sequence may be a read error, since a much larger clone differs from it by one base. The chain carries TRBV28 and TRBJ1-2; D is unresolved. CDR3 length: 16 amino acids. Germline V gene lookup returns CDR1 MDHEN and CDR2 SYDVKM. V was shortened by 4 bases and J by 4 bases, with 19 bases between the two germline ends. CDR3 coding DNA: TGTGCCAGCAGTTCTATTTTAGGGCCGGGCATCTATGGCTACACCTTC. It codes for CASSSILGPGIYGYTF.

As for this clonotype: A much bigger clone sits one base away, suggesting this may be a read error. This sequence joins TRBV19 and TRBJ2-1; perhaps TRBD2 as D (5 bases). The CDR3 consists of 13 residues. CDR1 and CDR2 (germline): LNHDA, SQIVND (reference sequence). V shed 7 bases and J shed 8 bases, with 15 bases lying between them. CDR3 in amino acids: CASKRRGGDEQFF. The CDR3, as DNA: TGTGCCAGTAAGCGGAGAGGTGGCGATGAGCAGTTCTTC.

To note about this clonotype: The junction departs from germline at one end; a sequencing error may be responsible. The chain recombines TRBV5-5 with TRBJ1-2; no definite D call. This CDR3 has 14 amino acids. CDR1 is SGHKS and CDR2 is YYEKEE in the germline V gene (reference sequence). CDR3 amino acids: CASSFHPISYVYTF. DNA for the CDR3: TGTGCCAGCAGCTTTCACCCCATATCCTATGTCTACACCTTC.

This clonotype was counted only a few times. The chain links TRBV29-1 to TRBJ2-2, with TRBD1 matching over 7 bases. The germline V gene encodes CDR1 SQVTM and CDR2 ANQGSEA. Losses at the gene ends were 5 bases for V and 1 base for J; bases not matched to a gene: 4. The CDR3 length is 14 residues. The CDR3 region has the DNA TGCAGCGTTAAGAGGACAGGGAACACCGGGGAGCTGTTTTTT. Translation gives CSVKRTGNTGELFF.

This clonotype was seen repeatedly, ten times or more. The chain combines TRBV10-3 with TRBJ1-2; D is unclear. CDR1 and CDR2 (germline): ENHRY, SYGVKD. The ends were cut back, 10 bases at V and 4 bases at J, with 16 bases in the middle. CDR3 size: 13 residues. DNA of the CDR3: TGTGCCAGTCACTCCGGACCCGCCTATGGCTACACCTTC. Its translation is CASHSGPAYGYTF.

For this clonotype: A much bigger clone sits one base away, suggesting this may be a read error. The V gene is TRBV7-2, the J gene TRBJ2-5; tentatively, D is TRBD1 or TRBD2 (5 bases each). Germline-derived CDR1 and CDR2 are SGHTA and FQGNSA. This CDR3 comprises 11 residues. CDR3 region: CARWRGENQYF. The CDR3, as DNA: TGTGCCAGGTGGAGAGGGGAGAACCAGTACTTC.

This clonotype was counted ten times or more. V gene TRBV7-9 combines with J gene TRBJ2-1; D not resolved. The CDR3 length is 13 residues. Looked up from germline, CDR1 is SEHNR and CDR2 is FQNEAQ (reference sequence). The germline V and J ends were trimmed by 3 bases and 4 bases, with 7 bases remaining between them. The CDR3 loop is CASSLYTYNEQFF. The CDR3 DNA sequence: TGTGCCAGCAGCTTGTACACATACAATGAGCAGTTCTTC. Combining the CDR3 with reference TRBV7-9 and TRBJ2-1 gives the whole variable domain DTGVSQNPRHKITKRGQNVTFRCDPISEHNRLYWYRQTLGQGPEFLTYFQNEAQLEKSRLLSDRFSAERPKGSFSTLEIQRTEQGDSAMYLCASSLYTYNEQFFGPGTRLTVL.

Concerning this clonotype itself: A read error is possible here, since a much larger clone lies one base away. The J gene is TRBJ2-3, the V gene TRBV29-1, with D perhaps TRBD1 or TRBD2 (5 bases each). V was trimmed by 4 bases and J by 10 bases, leaving 12 bases between them. Germline CDR1 is SQVTM and CDR2 is ANQGSEA. The CDR3 covers 11 residues. CDR3: CSVGGTDAQYF. The CDR3, as DNA: TGCAGCGTTGGGGGGACCGATGCGCAGTATTTT.